This T cell receptor beta chain was retrieved from a study of blood T cell repertoires in COVID-19. Study summary: T cells, B-cell-depleted T cells, or PBMCs provided the cDNA or gDNA that served as material.

CDR1 is SNHLY, CDR2 FYNNEI, per germline. The V gene end was trimmed by 7 bases and the J gene end by 2 bases; junction bases not matched to a gene: 3. CDR3 length: 13 residues. Authors' processing steps: Reference gene primer amplification gave nucleated cell count estimates. The table came from immunoSEQ multiplex PCR; TCRdb's copy has only in-frame clones and leaves some out. From that table come the V and J calls and clone size; the DNA was used to work out D and trimming. This sample yields approximately 260,000 clones, of which 85% to 90% are seen a single time; about 4.5% belongs to the top ten.

This receptor was identified in a middle-aged woman who had recovered from COVID-19. Input material: peripheral blood. This sequence joins TRBV2 and TRBJ2-3, with 7 bases identical to TRBD2. CDR3 nucleotides: TGTGCCAGCACCAGCGGGGACACAGATACGCAGTATTTT. This gives the protein CASTSGDTDTQYF.